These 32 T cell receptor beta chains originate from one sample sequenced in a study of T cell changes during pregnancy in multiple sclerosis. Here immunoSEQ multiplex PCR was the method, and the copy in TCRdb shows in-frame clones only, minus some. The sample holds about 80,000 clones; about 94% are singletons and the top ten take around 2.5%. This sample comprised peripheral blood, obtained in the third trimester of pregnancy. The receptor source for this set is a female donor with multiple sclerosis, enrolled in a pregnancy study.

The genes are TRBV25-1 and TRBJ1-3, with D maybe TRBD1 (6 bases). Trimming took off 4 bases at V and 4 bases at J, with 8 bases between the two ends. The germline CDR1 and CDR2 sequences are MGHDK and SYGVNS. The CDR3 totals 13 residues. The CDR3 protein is CASSGQGGNTIYF. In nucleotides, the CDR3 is TGTGCCAGCAGTGGCCAGGGGGGAAACACCATATATTTT.

Here the CDR3 reads CASSSAGLAGAFF. The CDR3 region has the DNA TGTGCCAGTAGTTCGGCAGGGCTTGCTGGGGCTTTCTTT. The chain has TRBV19 and TRBJ1-1, with D tentatively TRBD1 (5 bases). Germline lookup yields CDR1 LNHDA and CDR2 SQIVND (reference sequence). This CDR3 region has 13 residues. Trimming took 5 bases from V and 11 from J, leaving 18 bases between them.

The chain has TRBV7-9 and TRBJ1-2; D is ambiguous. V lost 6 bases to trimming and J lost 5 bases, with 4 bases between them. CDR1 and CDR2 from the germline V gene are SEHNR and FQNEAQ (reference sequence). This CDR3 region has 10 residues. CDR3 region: CASRSYGYTF. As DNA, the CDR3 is TGTGCCAGCAGGAGTTATGGCTACACCTTC.

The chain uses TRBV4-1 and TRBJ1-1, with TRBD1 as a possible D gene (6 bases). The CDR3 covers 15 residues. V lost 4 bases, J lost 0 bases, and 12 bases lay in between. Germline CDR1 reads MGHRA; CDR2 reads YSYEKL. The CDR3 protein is CASSPGRGLNTEAFF. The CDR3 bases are TGCGCCAGCAGCCCCGGCAGGGGTTTGAACACTGAAGCTTTCTTT.

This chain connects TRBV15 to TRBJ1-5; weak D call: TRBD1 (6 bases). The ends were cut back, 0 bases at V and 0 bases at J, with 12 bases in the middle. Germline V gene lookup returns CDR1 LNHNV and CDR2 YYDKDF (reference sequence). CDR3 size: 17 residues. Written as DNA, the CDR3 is TGTGCCACCAGCAGAGATCGGACAGCTAATAGCAATCAGCCCCAGCATTTT. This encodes CATSRDRTANSNQPQHF.

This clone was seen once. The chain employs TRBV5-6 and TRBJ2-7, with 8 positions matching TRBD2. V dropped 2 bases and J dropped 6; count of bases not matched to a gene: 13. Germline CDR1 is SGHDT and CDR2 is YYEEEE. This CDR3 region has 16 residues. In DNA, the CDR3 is TGTGCCAGCAGCTTCGACTCCGGGACTAGACCGCTCGAGCAGTACTTC. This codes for CASSFDSGTRPLEQYF.

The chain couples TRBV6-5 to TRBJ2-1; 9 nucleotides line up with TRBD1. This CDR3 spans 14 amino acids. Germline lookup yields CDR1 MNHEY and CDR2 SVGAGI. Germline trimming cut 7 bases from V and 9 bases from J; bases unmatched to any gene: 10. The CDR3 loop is CASNRGRLVGEQFF. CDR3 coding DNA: TGTGCCAGCAACAGGGGGCGTTTAGTCGGTGAGCAGTTCTTC.

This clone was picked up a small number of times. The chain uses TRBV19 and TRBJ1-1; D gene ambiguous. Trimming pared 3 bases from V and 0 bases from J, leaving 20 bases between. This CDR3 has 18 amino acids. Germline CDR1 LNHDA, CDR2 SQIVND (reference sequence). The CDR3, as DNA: TGTGCCAGTAGTATCCTCCCTGGAGGCAACCTATTGAACACTGAAGCTTTCTTT. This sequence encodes CASSILPGGNLLNTEAFF.

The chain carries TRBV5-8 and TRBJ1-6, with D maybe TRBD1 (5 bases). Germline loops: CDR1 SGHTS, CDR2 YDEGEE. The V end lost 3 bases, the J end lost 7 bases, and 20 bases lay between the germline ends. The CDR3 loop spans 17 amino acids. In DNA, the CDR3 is TGTGCCAGCAGCTCTTATCTCGACAGTGCCCTGAATTCACCCCTCCACTTT. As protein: CASSSYLDSALNSPLHF.

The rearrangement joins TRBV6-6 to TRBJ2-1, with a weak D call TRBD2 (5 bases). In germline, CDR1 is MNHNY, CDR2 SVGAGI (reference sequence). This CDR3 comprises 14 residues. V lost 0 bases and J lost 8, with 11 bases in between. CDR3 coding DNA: TGTGCCAGCAGTTACTCGCGGGTAAAGGATGAGCAGTTCTTC. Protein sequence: CASSYSRVKDEQFF.

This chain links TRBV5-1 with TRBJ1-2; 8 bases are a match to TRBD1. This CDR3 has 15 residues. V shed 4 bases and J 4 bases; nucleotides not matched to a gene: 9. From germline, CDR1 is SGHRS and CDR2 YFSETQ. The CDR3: CASSDGTGGIYGYTF. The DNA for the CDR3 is TGCGCCAGCAGCGACGGGACAGGAGGAATCTATGGCTACACCTTC.

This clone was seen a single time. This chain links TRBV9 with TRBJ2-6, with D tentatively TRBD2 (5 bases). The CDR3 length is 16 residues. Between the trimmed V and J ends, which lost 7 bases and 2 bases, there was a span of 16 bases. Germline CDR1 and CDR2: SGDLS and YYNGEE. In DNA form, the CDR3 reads TGTGCCAGCGCGGAGAGTCGGGGAACTGGGGCCAACGTCCTGACTTTC. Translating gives CASAESRGTGANVLTF.

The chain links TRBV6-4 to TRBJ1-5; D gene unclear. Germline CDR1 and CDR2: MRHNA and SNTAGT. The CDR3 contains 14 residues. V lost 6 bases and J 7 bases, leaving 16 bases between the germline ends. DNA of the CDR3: TGTGCCAGCAGCCCCGGGGAGGCTGGGCAGCCCCAGCATTTT. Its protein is CASSPGEAGQPQHF.

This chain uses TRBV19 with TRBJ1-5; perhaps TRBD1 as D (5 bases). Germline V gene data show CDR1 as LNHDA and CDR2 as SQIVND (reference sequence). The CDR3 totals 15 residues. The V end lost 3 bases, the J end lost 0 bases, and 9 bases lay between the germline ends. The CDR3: CASSIRQYSNQPQHF. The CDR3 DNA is TGTGCCAGTAGTATCCGACAGTATAGCAATCAGCCCCAGCATTTT. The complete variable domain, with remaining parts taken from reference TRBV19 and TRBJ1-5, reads DGGITQSPKYLFRKEGQNVTLSCEQNLNHDAMYWYRQDPGQGLRLIYYSQIVNDFQKGDIAEGYSVSREKKESFPLTVTSAQKNPTAFYLCASSIRQYSNQPQHFGDGTRLSIL.

CDR3 nucleotide sequence: TGTGCCAGCAGCTTAGTAGAACTCGCGGGGGCCCAGGCTGATACGCAGTATTTT. Amino acid sequence: CASSLVELAGAQADTQYF. The chain uses TRBV7-2 and TRBJ2-3, with D possibly TRBD2 on 7 matching bases. The germline CDR1 and CDR2 sequences are SGHTA and FQGNSA. V lost 1 base, J lost 6 bases, and 23 bases lay in between. This CDR3 is built from 18 residues.

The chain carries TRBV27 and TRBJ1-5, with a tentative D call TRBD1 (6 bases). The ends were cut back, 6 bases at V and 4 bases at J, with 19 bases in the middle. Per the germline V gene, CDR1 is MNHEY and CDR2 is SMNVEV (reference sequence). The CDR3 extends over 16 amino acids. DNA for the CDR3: TGTGCCAGCAGGACAACAACAGCAGGGGATAATCAGCCCCAGCATTTT. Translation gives CASRTTTAGDNQPQHF.

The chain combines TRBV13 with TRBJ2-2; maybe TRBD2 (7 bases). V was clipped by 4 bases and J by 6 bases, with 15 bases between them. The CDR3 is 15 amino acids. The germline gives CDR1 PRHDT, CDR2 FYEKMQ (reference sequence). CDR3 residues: CASSSLQGRAGELFF. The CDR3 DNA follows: TGTGCCAGCAGCTCCCTTCAGGGGAGGGCCGGGGAGCTGTTTTTT.

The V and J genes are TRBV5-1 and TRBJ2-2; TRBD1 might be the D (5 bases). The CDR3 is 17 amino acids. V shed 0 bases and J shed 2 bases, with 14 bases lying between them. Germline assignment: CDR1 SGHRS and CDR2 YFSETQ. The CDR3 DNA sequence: TGCGCCAGCAGCTTGGTCGCAGGGCCCATAAACACCGGGGAGCTGTTTTTT. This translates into CASSLVAGPINTGELFF.

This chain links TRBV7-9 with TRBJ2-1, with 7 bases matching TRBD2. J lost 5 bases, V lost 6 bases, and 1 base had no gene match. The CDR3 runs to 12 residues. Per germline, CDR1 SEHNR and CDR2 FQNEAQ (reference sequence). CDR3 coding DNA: TGTGCCAGCAGTCTAGCGGACAATGAGCAGTTCTTC. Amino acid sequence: CASSLADNEQFF.

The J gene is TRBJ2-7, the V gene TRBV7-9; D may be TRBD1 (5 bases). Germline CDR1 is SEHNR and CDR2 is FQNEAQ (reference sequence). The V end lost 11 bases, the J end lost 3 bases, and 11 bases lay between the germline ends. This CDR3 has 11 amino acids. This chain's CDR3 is CAVGQGYEQYF. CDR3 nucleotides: TGTGCCGTCGGGCAGGGCTACGAGCAGTACTTC. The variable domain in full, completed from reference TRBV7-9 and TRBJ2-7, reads DTGVSQNPRHKITKRGQNVTFRCDPISEHNRLYWYRQTLGQGPEFLTYFQNEAQLEKSRLLSDRFSAERPKGSFSTLEIQRTEQGDSAMYLCAVGQGYEQYFGPGTRLTVT.

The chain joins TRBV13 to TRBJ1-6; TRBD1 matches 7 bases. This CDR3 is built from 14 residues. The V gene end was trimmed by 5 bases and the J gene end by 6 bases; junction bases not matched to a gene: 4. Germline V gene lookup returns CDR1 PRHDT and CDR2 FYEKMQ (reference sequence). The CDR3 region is CASSKRDSNSPLHF. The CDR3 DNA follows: TGTGCCAGCAGCAAACGGGACAGTAATTCACCCCTCCACTTT. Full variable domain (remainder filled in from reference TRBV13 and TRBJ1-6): AAGVIQSPRHLIKEKRETATLKCYPIPRHDTVYWYQQGPGQDPQFLISFYEKMQSDKGSIPDRFSAQQFSDYHSELNMSSLELGDSALYFCASSKRDSNSPLHFGNGTRLTVT.

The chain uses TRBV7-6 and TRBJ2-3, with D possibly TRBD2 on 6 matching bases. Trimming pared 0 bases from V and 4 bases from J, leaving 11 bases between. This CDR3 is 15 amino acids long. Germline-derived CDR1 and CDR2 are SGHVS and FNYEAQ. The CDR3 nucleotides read TGTGCCAGCAGCTTAGCGGCGGGACTGGCAGATACGCAGTATTTT. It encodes CASSLAAGLADTQYF.

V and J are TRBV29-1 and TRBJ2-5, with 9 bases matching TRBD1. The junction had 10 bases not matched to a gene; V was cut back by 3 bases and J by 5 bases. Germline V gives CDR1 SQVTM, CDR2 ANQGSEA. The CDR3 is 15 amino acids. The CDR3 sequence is CSVDLQGAIGETQYF. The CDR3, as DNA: TGCAGCGTTGACCTACAGGGGGCGATCGGGGAGACCCAGTACTTC.

CDR3 sequence: CASSQVRETQYF. In DNA form, the CDR3 reads TGCGCCAGCAGCCAAGTGCGGGAGACCCAGTACTTC. This chain uses TRBV4-1 with TRBJ2-5; D call uncertain. CDR1 is MGHRA, CDR2 YSYEKL, per germline. Trimming cost V 1 base and J 5 bases, with 5 bases left between them. The CDR3 runs to 12 residues.

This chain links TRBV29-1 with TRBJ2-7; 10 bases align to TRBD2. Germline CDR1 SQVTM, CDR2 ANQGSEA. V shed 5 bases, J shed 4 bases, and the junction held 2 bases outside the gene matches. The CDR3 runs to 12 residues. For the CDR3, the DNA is TGCAGCGTTAGCGGGGGGGGGTACGAGCAGTACTTC. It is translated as CSVSGGGYEQYF.

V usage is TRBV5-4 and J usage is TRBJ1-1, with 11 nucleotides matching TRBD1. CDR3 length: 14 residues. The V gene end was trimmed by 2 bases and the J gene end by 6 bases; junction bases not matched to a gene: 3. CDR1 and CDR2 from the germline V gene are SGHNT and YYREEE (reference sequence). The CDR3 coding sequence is TGTGCCAGCAGCTTTGGGACAGGGGGGGCTGAAGCTTTCTTT. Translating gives CASSFGTGGAEAFF.

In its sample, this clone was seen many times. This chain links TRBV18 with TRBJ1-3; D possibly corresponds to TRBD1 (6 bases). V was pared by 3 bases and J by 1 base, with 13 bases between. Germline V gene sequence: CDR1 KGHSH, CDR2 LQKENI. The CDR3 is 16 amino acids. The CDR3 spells CASSPEDRSSGNTIYF. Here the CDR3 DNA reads TGTGCCAGCTCACCTGAAGACAGGTCTTCTGGAAACACCATATATTTT.

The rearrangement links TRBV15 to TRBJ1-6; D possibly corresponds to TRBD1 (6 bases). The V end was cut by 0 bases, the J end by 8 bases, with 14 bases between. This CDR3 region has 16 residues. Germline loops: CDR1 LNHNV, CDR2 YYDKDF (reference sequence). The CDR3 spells CATSRDEGTGYSPLHF. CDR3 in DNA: TGTGCCACCAGCAGAGATGAGGGAACAGGGTATTCACCCCTCCACTTT.

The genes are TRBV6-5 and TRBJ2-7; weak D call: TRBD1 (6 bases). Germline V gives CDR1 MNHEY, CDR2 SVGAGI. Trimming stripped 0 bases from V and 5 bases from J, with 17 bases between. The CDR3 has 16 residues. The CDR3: CASSYSGAQGLDEQYF. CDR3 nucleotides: TGTGCCAGCAGTTACTCGGGGGCTCAGGGTTTGGACGAGCAGTACTTC.

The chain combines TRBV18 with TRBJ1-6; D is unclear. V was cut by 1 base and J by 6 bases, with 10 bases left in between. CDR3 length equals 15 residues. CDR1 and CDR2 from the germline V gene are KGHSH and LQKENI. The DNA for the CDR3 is TGTGCCAGCTCACCACGGGCAGGTGTTAATTCACCCCTCCACTTT. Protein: CASSPRAGVNSPLHF.

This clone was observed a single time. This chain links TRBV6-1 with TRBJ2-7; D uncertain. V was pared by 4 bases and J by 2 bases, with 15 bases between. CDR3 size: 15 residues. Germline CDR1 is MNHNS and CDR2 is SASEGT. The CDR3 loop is CASSVSPLGAYEQYF. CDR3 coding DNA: TGTGCCAGCAGTGTTTCGCCGCTAGGAGCCTACGAGCAGTACTTC.

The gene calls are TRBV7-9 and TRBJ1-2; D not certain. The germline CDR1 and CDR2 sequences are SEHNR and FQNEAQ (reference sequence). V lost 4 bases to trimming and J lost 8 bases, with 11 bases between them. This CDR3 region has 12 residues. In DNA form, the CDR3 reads TGTGCCAGCAGCTCCAACAGCTTCGGCTACACCTTC. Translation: CASSSNSFGYTF.